This T cell receptor beta chain appears in the sequencing data of a study of blood T cell repertoires in COVID-19. Background on the study: Nucleic acid was either cDNA or gDNA, and it came from T cells, B-cell-depleted T cells, or PBMCs.

The CDR3 contains 15 residues. Germline loops: CDR1 LNHDA, CDR2 SQIVND (reference sequence). V lost 3 bases, J lost 4 bases, and 8 bases stayed unmatched. The data were produced by immunoSEQ multiplex PCR, yet TCRdb's version contains in-frame clones alone and is incomplete. Among roughly 140,000 clones listed, around 87% were seen once. This clone occurred a few times. The receptor was derived from a woman between 40 and 50 years old with acute or convalescent COVID-19. The V gene is TRBV19, the J gene TRBJ1-2, with 7 bases matching TRBD1. Sequenced: peripheral blood. The CDR3 spells CASSIRDSYTYGYTF. Here the CDR3 DNA reads TGTGCCAGTAGTATCCGGGACAGCTATACCTATGGCTACACCTTC. Combining the CDR3 with reference TRBV19 and TRBJ1-2 gives the whole variable domain DGGITQSPKYLFRKEGQNVTLSCEQNLNHDAMYWYRQDPGQGLRLIYYSQIVNDFQKGDIAEGYSVSREKKESFPLTVTSAQKNPTAFYLCASSIRDSYTYGYTFGSGTRLTVV.